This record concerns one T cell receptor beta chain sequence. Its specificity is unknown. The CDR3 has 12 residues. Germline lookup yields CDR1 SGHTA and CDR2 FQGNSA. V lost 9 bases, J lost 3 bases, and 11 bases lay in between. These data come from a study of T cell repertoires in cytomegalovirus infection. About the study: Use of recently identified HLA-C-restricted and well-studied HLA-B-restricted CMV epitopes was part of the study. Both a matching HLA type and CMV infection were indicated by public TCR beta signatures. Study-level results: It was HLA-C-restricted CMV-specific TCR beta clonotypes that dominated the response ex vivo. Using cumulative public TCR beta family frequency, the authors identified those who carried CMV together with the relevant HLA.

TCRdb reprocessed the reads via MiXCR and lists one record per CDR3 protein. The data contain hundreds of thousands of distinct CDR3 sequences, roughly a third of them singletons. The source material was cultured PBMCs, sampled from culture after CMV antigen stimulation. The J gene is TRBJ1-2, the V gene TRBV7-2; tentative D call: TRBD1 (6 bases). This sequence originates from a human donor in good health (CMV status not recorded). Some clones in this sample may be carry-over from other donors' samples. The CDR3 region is CASRGADYGYTF. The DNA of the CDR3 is TGTGCCAGTCGGGGGGCGGACTATGGCTACACCTTC.